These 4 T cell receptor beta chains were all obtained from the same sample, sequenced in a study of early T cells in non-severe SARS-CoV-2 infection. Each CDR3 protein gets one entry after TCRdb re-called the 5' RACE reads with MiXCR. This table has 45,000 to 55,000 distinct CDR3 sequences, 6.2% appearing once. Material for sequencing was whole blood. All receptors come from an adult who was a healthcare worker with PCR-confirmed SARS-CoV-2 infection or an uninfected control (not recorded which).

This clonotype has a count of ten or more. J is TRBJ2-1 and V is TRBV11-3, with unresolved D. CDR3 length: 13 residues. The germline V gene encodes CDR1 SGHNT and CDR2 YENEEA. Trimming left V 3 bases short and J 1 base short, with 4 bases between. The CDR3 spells CASSLSSYNEQFF. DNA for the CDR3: TGTGCCAGCAGCTTGTCGTCCTACAATGAGCAGTTCTTC.

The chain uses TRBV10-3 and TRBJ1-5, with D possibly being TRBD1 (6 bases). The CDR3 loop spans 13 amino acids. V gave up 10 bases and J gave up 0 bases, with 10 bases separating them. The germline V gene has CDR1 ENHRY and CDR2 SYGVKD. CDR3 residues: CATTDSSNQPQHF. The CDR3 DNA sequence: TGTGCCACTACGGACAGTAGCAATCAGCCCCAGCATTTT.

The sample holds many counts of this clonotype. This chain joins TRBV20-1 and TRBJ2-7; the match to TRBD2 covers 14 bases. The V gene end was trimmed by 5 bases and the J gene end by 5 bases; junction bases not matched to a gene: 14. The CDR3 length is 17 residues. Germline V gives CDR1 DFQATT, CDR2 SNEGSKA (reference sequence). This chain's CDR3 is CSAQRSPGLAGANEQYF. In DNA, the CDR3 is TGCAGTGCTCAGAGGTCCCCGGGACTAGCGGGGGCGAACGAGCAGTACTTC.

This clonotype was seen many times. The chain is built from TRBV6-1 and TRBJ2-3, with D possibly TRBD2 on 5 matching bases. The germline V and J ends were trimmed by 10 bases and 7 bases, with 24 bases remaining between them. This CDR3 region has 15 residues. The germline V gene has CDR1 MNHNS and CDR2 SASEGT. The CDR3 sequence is CATAPSGSSRNTQYF. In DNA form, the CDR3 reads TGTGCCACCGCCCCCTCGGGGTCCTCCAGAAATACGCAGTATTTT.